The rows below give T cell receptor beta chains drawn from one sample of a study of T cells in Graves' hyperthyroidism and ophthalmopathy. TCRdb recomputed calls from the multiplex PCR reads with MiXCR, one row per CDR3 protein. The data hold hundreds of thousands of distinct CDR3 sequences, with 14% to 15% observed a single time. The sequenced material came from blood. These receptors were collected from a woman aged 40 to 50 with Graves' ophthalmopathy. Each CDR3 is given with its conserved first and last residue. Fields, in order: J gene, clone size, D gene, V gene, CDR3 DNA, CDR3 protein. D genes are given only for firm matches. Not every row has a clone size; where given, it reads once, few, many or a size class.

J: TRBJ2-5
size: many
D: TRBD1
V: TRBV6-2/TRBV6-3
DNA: TGTGCCAGCAGTTCGACCGGGACAGGGGTCTCGGAGACCCAGTACTTC
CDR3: CASSSTGTGVSETQYF

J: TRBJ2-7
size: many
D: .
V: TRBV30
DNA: TGTGCCTGGGGTACCTACGAGCAGTACTTC
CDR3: CAWGTYEQYF

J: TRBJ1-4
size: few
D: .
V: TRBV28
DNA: TGTGCCAGCAGCTGGGACGGAGGGAATGAAAAACTGTTTTTT
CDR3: CASSWDGGNEKLFF

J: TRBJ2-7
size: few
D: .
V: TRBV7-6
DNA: TGTGCCAGCAGCCCCGCCCCCGATCAGTCCGAGCAGTACTTC
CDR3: CASSPAPDQSEQYF

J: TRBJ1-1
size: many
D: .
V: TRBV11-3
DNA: TGTGCCAGCAGCCACGGTGGGAGAGGAACTGAAGCTTTCTTT
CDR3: CASSHGGRGTEAFF

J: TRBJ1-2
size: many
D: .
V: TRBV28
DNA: TGTGCCAGCAGTTTCCCATTGGGGGGCTACACCTTC
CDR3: CASSFPLGGYTF

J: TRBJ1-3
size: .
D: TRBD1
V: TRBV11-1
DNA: TGTGCCAGCAGCCTGGGACAGGGGTTACCTGGAAACACCATATATTTT
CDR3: CASSLGQGLPGNTIYF

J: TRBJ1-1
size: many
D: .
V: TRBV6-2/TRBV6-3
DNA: TGTGCCAGCACTCAGGACAGCATGAACACTGAAGCTTTCTTT
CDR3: CASTQDSMNTEAFF

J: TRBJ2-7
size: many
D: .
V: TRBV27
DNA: TGTGCCAGCAGTCCTCGACGGAATTACGAGCAGTACTTC
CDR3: CASSPRRNYEQYF

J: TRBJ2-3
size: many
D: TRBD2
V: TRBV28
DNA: TGTGCCAGCAGTCCCCCCCTAGCGGGAGGCGCAGATACGCAGTATTTT
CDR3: CASSPPLAGGADTQYF

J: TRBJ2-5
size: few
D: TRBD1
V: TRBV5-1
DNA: TGCGCCAGCAGCAGGACAGGGGGAACTGCCCAAGAGACCCAGTACTTC
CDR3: CASSRTGGTAQETQYF

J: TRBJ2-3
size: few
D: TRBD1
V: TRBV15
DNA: TGTGCCACCAGCAGGAGGACAGGGGCCGGAGATACGCAGTATTTT
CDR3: CATSRRTGAGDTQYF

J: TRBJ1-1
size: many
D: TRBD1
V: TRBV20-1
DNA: TGCAGTGCTAGAGTTGACAGGGGGTCTGCAGCTTTCTTT
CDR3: CSARVDRGSAAFF

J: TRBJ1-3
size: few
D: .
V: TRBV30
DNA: TGTGCCTGGACTTTGTGGGGGGGAAGTGGAAACACCATATATTTT
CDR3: CAWTLWGGSGNTIYF

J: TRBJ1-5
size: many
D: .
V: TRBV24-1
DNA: TGTGCCACCAGCACCCAGGATCAGCCCCAGCATTTT
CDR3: CATSTQDQPQHF

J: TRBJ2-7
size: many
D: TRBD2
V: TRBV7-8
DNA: TGTGCCAGCAGCTTATCCCTAGCGGAGTCCTACGAGCAGTACTTC
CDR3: CASSLSLAESYEQYF

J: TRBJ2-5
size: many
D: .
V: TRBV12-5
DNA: TGTGCTAGTGGTTTGGGCAGGCTTCAAGAGACCCAGTACTTC
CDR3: CASGLGRLQETQYF

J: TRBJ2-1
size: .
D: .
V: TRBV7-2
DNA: TGTGCCAGCAGCTCAGGCGGGACAGTCACCTACAATGAGCAGTTCTTC
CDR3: CASSSGGTVTYNEQFF

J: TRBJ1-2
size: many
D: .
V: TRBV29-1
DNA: TGCAGCGTTGTCCGCCCGGACAGTGGCTATGGCTACACCTTC
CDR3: CSVVRPDSGYGYTF

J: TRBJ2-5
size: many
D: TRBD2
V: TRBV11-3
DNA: TGTGCCAGCAGCTTGTCCGGGGGGGAAGAGACCCAGTACTTC
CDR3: CASSLSGGEETQYF

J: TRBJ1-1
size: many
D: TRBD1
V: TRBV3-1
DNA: TGTGCCAGCAGCCGGACAGGGGTGGCCACTGAAGCTTTCTTT
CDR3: CASSRTGVATEAFF

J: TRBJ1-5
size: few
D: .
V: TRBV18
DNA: TGTGCCAGCTCACCTAATTCAGGGGTCCAGCCCCAGCATTTT
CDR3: CASSPNSGVQPQHF

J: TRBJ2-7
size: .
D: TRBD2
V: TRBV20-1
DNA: TGCAGTGCTATCCGAGGACTAGCGGGAGCCTACGAGCAGTACTTC
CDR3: CSAIRGLAGAYEQYF

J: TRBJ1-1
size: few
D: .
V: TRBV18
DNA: TGTGCCAGCTCACCAAGCGCGACACAGAACACTGAAGCTTTCTTT
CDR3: CASSPSATQNTEAFF

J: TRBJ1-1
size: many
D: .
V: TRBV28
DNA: TGTGCCAGCAGTTTTTATGGCAGGGGCCTGAACACTGAAGCTTTCTTT
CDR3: CASSFYGRGLNTEAFF

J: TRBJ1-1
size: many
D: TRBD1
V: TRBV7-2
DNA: TGTGCCAGCAGCTCCCAGGGGGACCTAGAAGCTTTCTTT
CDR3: CASSSQGDLEAFF

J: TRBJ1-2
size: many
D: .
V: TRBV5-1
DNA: TGCGCCAGCAGCTTGGAACAGGGCACAGGCTACACCTTC
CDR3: CASSLEQGTGYTF

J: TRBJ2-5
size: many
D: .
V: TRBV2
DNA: TGTGCCAGCGTTTCAGCAAATAGGATGGAGACCCAGTACTTC
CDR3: CASVSANRMETQYF

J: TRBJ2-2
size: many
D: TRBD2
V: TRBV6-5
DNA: TGTGCCAGCAGTTCTAGCGGGAGTGGCACCGGGGAGCTGTTTTTT
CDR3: CASSSSGSGTGELFF